Listed below are T cell receptor beta chains from one sample, sequenced in a study of type 1 regulatory T cells. Via MiXCR, TCRdb re-called the reads, giving one row per CDR3 protein. Of roughly 68,000 distinct CDR3 sequences in the sample, roughly three fifths are singletons; the top ten hold 7% to 9.5%. These TCRs' antigens remain unknown. Sample: cultured T cells, either the whole culture or a sorted T cell fraction (not recorded which). These receptors were taken from a human donor in good health. The CDR3 runs from the conserved cysteine through the conserved F or W. D genes are given only for firm matches. Some rows mark clone size as missing; the rest say once, few, many or name a class of expanded clone.

size,J,V,D,DNA,CDR3
.,TRBJ2-7,TRBV29-1,TRBD1,TGCAGCGTTGCTGTGGGGACAGCGCGTGGGGAGCAGTACTTC,CSVAVGTARGEQYF
.,TRBJ2-2,TRBV13,.,TGTGCCAGCACCTCCTTCGACAAAAGGAACACCCGGGAGCTGTTTTTT,CASTSFDKRNTRELFF
.,TRBJ2-3,TRBV5-1,.,TGCGCCAGCAGCTTGGAGTCGACAGAGGAGAGGCGGTATTTT,CASSLESTEERRYF
few,TRBJ2-3,TRBV7-3,TRBD1,TGTGCCAGCAGCCCGGACAGGTACACAGATACGCAGTATTTT,CASSPDRYTDTQYF
.,TRBJ2-3,TRBV5-1,TRBD1,TGCGCCAGCAGCTCCGAAACAGGGGTAGATACGCAGTATTTT,CASSSETGVDTQYF
few,TRBJ2-1,TRBV5-1,TRBD2,TGCGCCAGCAGCTCCCGGACTAGCGGGATTGGGAGCAATGAGCAGTTCTTC,CASSSRTSGIGSNEQFF
once,TRBJ2-7,TRBV20-1,.,TGCAGTGCCTCCCGCGGCAACTCCTACGAGCAGTACTTC,CSASRGNSYEQYF
few,TRBJ2-4,TRBV5-5,.,TGTGCCAGCAGAAGACAGGCGAGTGGCAAAAACATTCAGTACTTC,CASRRQASGKNIQYF
.,TRBJ1-4,TRBV12-3/TRBV12-4,.,TGTGCCAGCAGTTTTTCTCGCGGGATTGGAGAAAAACTGTTTTTT,CASSFSRGIGEKLFF
.,TRBJ2-6,TRBV20-1,.,TGCAGTGCTAGAGATCTCATGGCAGCCAGAAGCTCTGGGGCCAACGTCCTGACTTTC,CSARDLMAARSSGANVLTF
.,TRBJ2-2,TRBV9,.,TGTGCCAGCAGCGTTAGGGCAGGAGACACCGGGGAGCTGTTTTTT,CASSVRAGDTGELFF
.,TRBJ1-4,TRBV7-9,.,TGTGCCAGCAGCGAACGGGGACAAGCAAATGAAAAACTGTTTTTT,CASSERGQANEKLFF
.,TRBJ2-2,TRBV9,TRBD1,TGTGCCAGCAGCGTAGGAATCCTCCCTGGGACAGGGGGCACCGGGGAGCTGTTTTTT,CASSVGILPGTGGTGELFF
many,TRBJ2-5,TRBV4-1,TRBD1,TGCGCCAGCAGCCATCCCGCGAGGGGGCGAGAGACCCAGTACTTC,CASSHPARGRETQYF
.,TRBJ2-1,TRBV11-2,TRBD2,TGTGCCAGCAGCTTAGAACTAGCGGGAGGCGGTGAGCAGTTCTTC,CASSLELAGGGEQFF
few,TRBJ2-1,TRBV7-2,.,TGTGCCAGCAGCTTACTTTCCGGGCGGGGACGGAGTAATGAGCAGTTCTTC,CASSLLSGRGRSNEQFF
.,TRBJ2-5,TRBV7-2,.,TGTGCCAGCAGCCCCCGGGTGGGCGGCCAGGGAGAGACCCAGTACTTC,CASSPRVGGQGETQYF
.,TRBJ2-2,TRBV5-1,TRBD1,TGCGCCAGCAGCTGGGGACAGGGTGTCACCGGGGAGCTGTTTTTT,CASSWGQGVTGELFF
.,TRBJ1-5,TRBV28,.,TGTGCCAGCCAGGGGCAGGTTCCGCCCCAGCATTTT,CASQGQVPPQHF
.,TRBJ2-2,TRBV10-3,TRBD1,TGTGCCATCAGTGAGTTCCAGGGGGCCGGGGAGCTGTTTTTT,CAISEFQGAGELFF
.,TRBJ2-5,TRBV30,.,TGTGCCTGGAGTGAGGGGACCAAGCCCCAGTACTTC,CAWSEGTKPQYF
.,TRBJ1-4,TRBV7-9,TRBD1,TGTGCCAGCAGCTTAGAGGTCGGGACAGGGAATGAAAAACTGTTTTTT,CASSLEVGTGNEKLFF
.,TRBJ2-5,TRBV18,.,TGTGCCAGCTCACCACCTGGGGAGGTGCAGCCGATAGATCAAGAGACCCAGTACTTC,CASSPPGEVQPIDQETQYF
.,TRBJ2-3,TRBV12-3/TRBV12-4,.,TGTGCCAGCAGTCCCCGGGGGCTAGCGAGCACAGATACGCAGTATTTT,CASSPRGLASTDTQYF
.,TRBJ2-5,TRBV14,.,TGTGCCAGCAGCCACAGCGGACCTGGGGAGACCCAGTACTTC,CASSHSGPGETQYF
few,TRBJ1-2,TRBV6-5,TRBD1,TGTGCCAGCAGTTCCTCCGGACAGGGGGCCCTTGGTGGCTACACCTTC,CASSSSGQGALGGYTF
few,TRBJ2-2,TRBV20-1,.,TGCAGTGCTAGAGTTCCAGGGGTGGACACCGGGGAGCTGTTTTTT,CSARVPGVDTGELFF
.,TRBJ2-7,TRBV20-1,.,TGCAGTGCTAGAGATCTGCAAAGAAAACCCTCTACCTACGAGCAGTACTTC,CSARDLQRKPSTYEQYF
.,TRBJ2-2,TRBV12-3/TRBV12-4,.,TGTGCCAGCAGTTCATTTGGGGGATTGTCCGCCGGGGAGCTGTTTTTT,CASSSFGGLSAGELFF
.,TRBJ1-4,TRBV7-6,TRBD1,TGTGCCAGCAGCAAAGGGACAGGGGTCGTCACTAATGAAAAACTGTTTTTT,CASSKGTGVVTNEKLFF
many,TRBJ2-3,TRBV10-3,TRBD1,TGTGCCATCAGTGCTTGGACAGGGGAGCTAACTACGCAGTATTTT,CAISAWTGELTTQYF
.,TRBJ2-5,TRBV27,.,TGTGCCAGCAGTCGTTTAGCGGAGCAAGAGACCCAGTACTTC,CASSRLAEQETQYF
.,TRBJ1-1,TRBV5-1,.,TGCGCCAGCAGCTTGTTTAGCGAAGGGCTCAGCACTGAAGCTTTCTTT,CASSLFSEGLSTEAFF
few,TRBJ2-5,TRBV20-1,TRBD2,TGCAGTGCTAGTGAGTGGGCTAGCGGGAAGGCGACCCAGTACTTC,CSASEWASGKATQYF
.,TRBJ1-5,TRBV20-1,.,TGCAGTGCTAGAGTCGAGACAGATAATCAGCCCCAGCATTTT,CSARVETDNQPQHF
.,TRBJ1-1,TRBV6-5,TRBD1,TGTGCCAGCAGTTACTCAGGCTCCACGACAGGGTCCACTGAAGCTTTCTTT,CASSYSGSTTGSTEAFF
.,TRBJ1-1,TRBV20-1,.,TGCAGTGCTAATGAAGCTTTCTTT,CSANEAFF
few,TRBJ2-1,TRBV5-1,.,TGCGCCAGCAGCTTGGCCCTGGGAACCATCAATGAGCAGTTCTTC,CASSLALGTINEQFF
.,TRBJ1-2,TRBV7-2,.,TGTGCCAGCAGCTTAGATCCTAGTCAGGCTCGGGTTGGCTACACCTTC,CASSLDPSQARVGYTF
.,TRBJ1-1,TRBV18,.,TGTGCCAGCTCACCACTCGAGGGGAGCACTGAAGCTTTCTTT,CASSPLEGSTEAFF
few,TRBJ2-5,TRBV20-1,.,TGCAGTGCTAGCAATCAAGCCGGGACACTTAAAGGAGAGACCCAGTACTTC,CSASNQAGTLKGETQYF
.,TRBJ1-6,TRBV20-1,.,TGCAGTGCTAGAGCCGGAGAGAATTCACCCCTCCACTTT,CSARAGENSPLHF
.,TRBJ2-7,TRBV2,.,TGTGCCAGCAGTCCCCAGGGACCTTCCTACGAGCAGTACTTC,CASSPQGPSYEQYF
many,TRBJ1-1,TRBV5-4,.,TGTGCCAGCAGCGTGGGTGGCGTCGGCACTGAAGCTTTCTTT,CASSVGGVGTEAFF
.,TRBJ2-1,TRBV7-2,TRBD2,TGTGCCAGCAGCTTAGCCGGGACTAGCGGGAAAATAAATGAGCAGTTCTTC,CASSLAGTSGKINEQFF
few,TRBJ1-5,TRBV2,.,TGTGCCAGCATCCGCGGGAGCCAGCATTTT,CASIRGSQHF
.,TRBJ2-7,TRBV27,.,TGTGCCAGCAGTTTAATCCGGGAGCACTACGAGCAGTACTTC,CASSLIREHYEQYF
.,TRBJ2-1,TRBV5-1,.,TGCGCCAGCAGCCCGAAAGGGGGACAAAGCTCCTACAATGAGCAGTTCTTC,CASSPKGGQSSYNEQFF
.,TRBJ1-1,TRBV7-2,.,TGTGCCAGCAGCTTAGCATTGGCTCAGGGCACTGAAGCTTTCTTT,CASSLALAQGTEAFF
.,TRBJ1-1,TRBV30,.,TGTGCCTGGAGTCCCGGGCGCACTGAAGCTTTCTTT,CAWSPGRTEAFF
.,TRBJ2-7,TRBV5-4,TRBD2,TGTGCCAGCAGCCTTTTTCTCCGGGGGGACGAGCAGTACTTC,CASSLFLRGDEQYF
.,TRBJ1-3,TRBV20-1,.,TGCAGTGAACATAAGAATGGAAACACCATATATTTT,CSEHKNGNTIYF
.,TRBJ2-5,TRBV29-1,TRBD2,TGCAGCGTGGGACTAGCGGGAGAGACCCAGTACTTC,CSVGLAGETQYF
.,TRBJ2-7,TRBV10-3,TRBD2,TGTGCCAGTAACCTATCACCGGGACTAGGAATTTACGAGCAGTACTTC,CASNLSPGLGIYEQYF